This TCR beta chain was recovered during a study of OX40 agonist ivuxolimab in advanced cancers. Study background: Participants averaged approximately 65 years of age (range roughly 23 to 85) and were around 85% male.

This CDR3 is built from 18 residues. Concerning this clone: No antigen is known for it.

Data came from immunoSEQ multiplex PCR; TCRdb stores just in-frame clones and leaves some out. This sample has 45,000 to 50,000 clones, with about 89% found just once. Peripheral blood came from all dose cohorts at three timepoints. Overall study findings and caveats: CD4+ T cells averaged fewer expanded clones than CD8+ T cells.

The chain has TRBV12-2 and TRBJ2-2; TRBD2 was called by the table and not checked on the DNA. TRBV12-2 is marked as a pseudogene. The source material was CD4+ or CD8+ T cells sorted from blood, sampled in a trial of the OX40 agonist ivuxolimab. This clonotype originated in an adult with an advanced solid tumor such as melanoma, head and neck, liver or kidney cancer. CDR3 protein: CASRLAGGPVGSPGELFF. Written as DNA, the CDR3 is TGTGCAAGTCGCTTAGCGGGAGGGCCTGTCGGATCTCCCGGGGAGCTGTTTTTT.